A selection of T cell receptor beta chains follows, all from one sample in a study of T cell repertoires in cytomegalovirus infection. TCRdb re-called the reads with MiXCR, one entry per CDR3 protein. The sample has some 300,000 distinct CDR3 sequences; about 8.8% are singletons. Sequenced material: PBMCs. All receptors come from a human donor in good health (CMV status not recorded). Some clones in this sample may be carry-over from other donors' samples. CDR3s include the opening cysteine and the closing phenylalanine or tryptophan. A D gene is named only where the DNA matches it firmly. Size is stated for part of the rows, as once, few or many counts, or as a class when the clone is expanded.

clone_size: many; j_call: TRBJ2-1; v_call: TRBV2; d_call: TRBD1; cdr3_aa: CASTRRTGAGYNEQFF; cdr3_nt: TGTGCCAGCACCAGAAGGACAGGGGCCGGTTACAATGAGCAGTTCTTC
clone_size: few; j_call: TRBJ1-6; v_call: TRBV20-1; d_call: TRBD1; cdr3_aa: CSARRQGTSPLHF; cdr3_nt: TGCAGTGCCCGGAGACAGGGGACTTCACCCCTCCACTTT
clone_size: many; j_call: TRBJ2-7; v_call: TRBV2; d_call: NA; cdr3_aa: CASNRVGSYEQYF; cdr3_nt: TGTGCCAGCAACCGAGTGGGCTCCTACGAGCAGTACTTC
clone_size: many; j_call: TRBJ2-2; v_call: TRBV2; d_call: NA; cdr3_aa: CANNRATGELFF; cdr3_nt: TGTGCCAACAACAGGGCCACCGGGGAGCTGTTTTTT
clone_size: many; j_call: TRBJ2-3; v_call: TRBV29-1; d_call: TRBD2; cdr3_aa: CSVEPAGGVTDTQYF; cdr3_nt: TGCAGCGTTGAACCAGCGGGGGGGGTTACGGATACGCAGTATTTT
clone_size: many; j_call: TRBJ1-1; v_call: TRBV28; d_call: TRBD1; cdr3_aa: CASSRRTGMPNTEAFF; cdr3_nt: TGTGCCAGCAGCCGTCGGACAGGGATGCCGAACACTGAAGCTTTCTTT
clone_size: many; j_call: TRBJ2-4; v_call: TRBV5-1; d_call: NA; cdr3_aa: CASSLTRLPQDIQYF; cdr3_nt: TGCGCCAGCAGCTTGACCAGACTCCCCCAGGACATTCAGTACTTC
clone_size: many; j_call: TRBJ1-3; v_call: TRBV7-3; d_call: NA; cdr3_aa: CASSLIAGGNTIYF; cdr3_nt: TGTGCCAGCAGCTTAATAGCAGGGGGAAACACCATATATTTT
clone_size: many; j_call: TRBJ2-1; v_call: TRBV6-5; d_call: NA; cdr3_aa: CASTAFDEQFF; cdr3_nt: TGTGCCAGCACCGCATTTGATGAGCAGTTCTTC
clone_size: many; j_call: TRBJ2-5; v_call: TRBV20-1; d_call: TRBD2; cdr3_aa: CSARDSGLAGGQETQYF; cdr3_nt: TGCAGTGCTAGAGATTCCGGGCTAGCGGGGGGCCAAGAGACCCAGTACTTC
clone_size: many; j_call: TRBJ2-4; v_call: TRBV7-2; d_call: NA; cdr3_aa: CASREGSAKNIQYF; cdr3_nt: TGTGCCAGCAGAGAGGGGTCAGCCAAAAACATTCAGTACTTC
clone_size: many; j_call: TRBJ2-1; v_call: TRBV7-8; d_call: TRBD2; cdr3_aa: CASSSTSGGDEQFF; cdr3_nt: TGTGCCAGCAGCTCGACTAGCGGGGGGGATGAGCAGTTCTTC
clone_size: many; j_call: TRBJ2-1; v_call: TRBV28; d_call: NA; cdr3_aa: CASSPSRSQLRHEQFF; cdr3_nt: TGTGCCAGCAGTCCCTCTCGGTCCCAGCTAAGGCATGAGCAGTTCTTC
clone_size: many; j_call: TRBJ1-1; v_call: TRBV28; d_call: NA; cdr3_aa: CASSLLPDTEAFF; cdr3_nt: TGTGCCAGCAGCCTCCTCCCGGACACTGAAGCTTTCTTT
clone_size: NA; j_call: TRBJ1-5; v_call: TRBV2; d_call: NA; cdr3_aa: CASSEEWVHQPQHF; cdr3_nt: TGTGCCAGCAGTGAAGAGTGGGTTCATCAGCCCCAGCATTTT
clone_size: few; j_call: TRBJ2-5; v_call: TRBV20-1; d_call: TRBD2; cdr3_aa: CSAKLAIETQYF; cdr3_nt: TGCAGTGCTAAACTAGCGATAGAGACCCAGTACTTC
clone_size: many; j_call: TRBJ1-2; v_call: TRBV2; d_call: TRBD1; cdr3_aa: CASTLFRDSLGYTF; cdr3_nt: TGTGCCAGCACCCTCTTCCGGGACAGCCTTGGCTACACCTTC
clone_size: few; j_call: TRBJ2-3; v_call: TRBV18; d_call: NA; cdr3_aa: CASSPNRGTDTQYF; cdr3_nt: TGTGCCAGCTCACCAAACAGGGGCACAGATACGCAGTATTTT
clone_size: many; j_call: TRBJ1-1; v_call: TRBV7-2; d_call: NA; cdr3_aa: CASSLAKGRVNTEAFF; cdr3_nt: TGTGCCAGCAGCTTAGCAAAGGGACGGGTGAACACTGAAGCTTTCTTT
clone_size: NA; j_call: TRBJ2-3; v_call: TRBV10-3; d_call: NA; cdr3_aa: CAFARGAADTQYF; cdr3_nt: TGTGCCTTCGCGAGGGGTGCGGCAGATACGCAGTATTTT